This T cell receptor beta chain is drawn from a study of cytomegalovirus exposure and HLA in healthy donors. The CDR3 is 14 amino acids. Trimming cost V 6 bases and J 1 base, with 15 bases left between them. The germline V gene has CDR1 SQVTM and CDR2 ANQGSEA. The count of this clone is one. 13 Jbeta primers and 60 Vbeta primers were used for the PCR. Repertoires were generated with immunoSEQ multiplex PCR, while TCRdb's copy carries only in-frame clones and drops some. The sample holds under 200,000 clones; roughly 80% are singletons and the top ten take 2.2%. The sequenced sample consisted of PBMCs. This sequence was found in a man in his fifties in good health and CMV-seropositive. V is TRBV29-1 and J is TRBJ1-1; D unresolved. In nucleotides, the CDR3 is TGCAGCGTGACCTTGGTAGGAGAGAACACTGAAGCTTTCTTT. It encodes CSVTLVGENTEAFF.